Shown below are 2 T cell receptor beta chains from a single sample sequenced in a study of blood T cell repertoires in COVID-19. TCRdb's copy holds only in-frame clones and misses some; the assay was immunoSEQ multiplex PCR. The repertoire holds around 150,000 clones, with more than 70% as singletons. The sample comprised peripheral blood. Source of these receptors: a man in his 60s with acute or convalescent COVID-19.

V and J are TRBV7-2 and TRBJ1-1, with TRBD1 as a possible D gene (5 bases). This CDR3 has 15 residues. V lost 5 bases to trimming and J lost 6 bases, with 19 bases between them. Germline CDR1 SGHTA, CDR2 FQGNSA. CDR3: CASSPRTDSKAEAFF. CDR3 DNA: TGTGCCAGCAGCCCCAGGACCGACAGTAAAGCTGAAGCTTTCTTT.

Remarks on this clone: One end of the junction is discordant with germline, which a read error may explain. The V and J genes are TRBV11-2 and TRBJ1-2, with 8 bases matching TRBD1. Per germline, CDR1 SGHAT and CDR2 FQNNGV. The CDR3 totals 13 residues. This CDR3 reads CASSPHLRGQDFF. The CDR3, as DNA: TGTGCCAGCAGCCCCCATCTTCGGGGACAGGACTTCTTC.